What follows are 23 T cell receptor beta chains derived from one specimen sequenced in a study of shared clonotypes between healthy human individuals. Repertoires were generated with immunoSEQ multiplex PCR, while TCRdb's copy carries only in-frame clones and drops some. The sample includes 2 million to 2.5 million clones, more than 80% of them seen just once. The source material was naive CD4+ T cells from PBMCs. As for subset: CD45RA+ positively selected. All receptors derive from a man between 18 and 35 years old in good health. Some clones in this sample may be carry-over from other donors' samples.

This chain connects TRBV7-6 to TRBJ2-7; possible D gene TRBD1, 5 bases. This CDR3 contains 14 residues. Trimming took off 2 bases at V and 4 bases at J, with 12 bases between the two ends. Germline CDR1 SGHVS, CDR2 FNYEAQ. The CDR3, as DNA: TGTGCCAGCAGCTTAACAGGAGACCCGTACGAGCAGTACTTC. Translated, it gives CASSLTGDPYEQYF.

This chain links TRBV19 with TRBJ2-6, with D possibly called TRBD1 or TRBD2 (5 bases each). In germline, CDR1 is LNHDA, CDR2 SQIVND (reference sequence). The length of the CDR3 is 16 residues. With 3 bases removed from V and 3 bases from J, the gap between germline ends came to 12 bases. Written as DNA, the CDR3 is TGTGCCAGTAGTATGGGTGAGGGGTATGGGGCCAACGTCCTGACTTTC. This gives the protein CASSMGEGYGANVLTF.

The chain's CDR3 is CASSLGTSGRAGGTQYF. The CDR3 bases are TGTGCCAGCAGCCTCGGGACTAGCGGGAGGGCCGGGGGTACGCAGTATTTT. The chain has TRBV7-3 and TRBJ2-3; 16 bases line up with TRBD2. CDR3 length: 17 amino acids. The junction had 10 bases not matched to a gene; V was cut back by 5 bases and J by 8 bases. In germline, CDR1 is SGHTA, CDR2 FQGTGA.

V usage is TRBV7-9 and J usage is TRBJ2-2; 10 bases align to TRBD2. Germline CDR1 and CDR2: SEHNR and FQNEAQ (reference sequence). J gave up 4 bases and V 6 bases, and 8 bases lay outside the gene matches. The CDR3 runs to 16 residues. CDR3 in DNA: TGTGCCAGCAGATCCATGGGACTAGCGACCACCGGGGAGCTGTTTTTT. It is translated as CASRSMGLATTGELFF.

This chain uses TRBV27 with TRBJ2-3; D possibly matches TRBD1 or TRBD2 (5 bases each). V was trimmed by 0 bases and J by 2 bases, leaving 9 bases between them. Germline V gene data show CDR1 as MNHEY and CDR2 as SMNVEV (reference sequence). The CDR3 consists of 15 residues. CDR3 sequence: CASSLSGDVTDTQYF. Here the CDR3 DNA reads TGTGCCAGCAGTTTATCGGGGGATGTCACAGATACGCAGTATTTT.

The chain carries TRBV7-2 and TRBJ2-3, with 7 bases that match TRBD1. Trimming took 5 bases from V and 3 from J; bases not matched to a gene: 5. Germline CDR1 SGHTA, CDR2 FQGNSA. This CDR3 comprises 14 residues. The CDR3 DNA sequence: TGTGCCAGCAGCCCAGACAGGGCGACAGATACGCAGTATTTT. This translates into CASSPDRATDTQYF.

This chain's CDR3 is CASSWDRGSTGELFF. The CDR3 nucleotides read TGTGCCAGCAGTTGGGACAGGGGAAGCACCGGGGAGCTGTTTTTT. The chain carries TRBV7-7 and TRBJ2-2; 10 nucleotides align to TRBD1. V trimming: 6 bases; J trimming: 4 bases; junction bases outside the gene matches: 5. This CDR3 comprises 15 residues. Per the germline V gene, CDR1 is SSHAT and CDR2 is FNYEAQ (reference sequence).

The chain has TRBV15 and TRBJ1-1; possibly TRBD1 for D (5 bases). Germline CDR1 LNHNV, CDR2 YYDKDF (reference sequence). The CDR3 extends over 14 amino acids. Trimming took off 3 bases at V and 6 bases at J, with 14 bases between the two ends. The chain's CDR3 is CATSRGTSMAEAFF. The DNA for the CDR3 is TGTGCCACCAGCAGGGGGACGAGCATGGCTGAAGCTTTCTTT.

The chain is built from TRBV19 and TRBJ1-5; D ambiguous. Germline V gene lookup returns CDR1 LNHDA and CDR2 SQIVND (reference sequence). Trimming left V 8 bases short and J 0 bases short, with 11 bases between. There are 14 residues in the CDR3. The CDR3 loop is CASLGTYSNQPQHF. The CDR3 nucleotides are TGTGCCAGTTTAGGAACTTATAGCAATCAGCCCCAGCATTTT.

This clone was counted once. CDR3 sequence: CSSRDGYGYTF. The CDR3 nucleotides read TGCAGTTCACGGGACGGCTATGGCTACACCTTC. The chain couples TRBV20-1 to TRBJ1-2; D may be TRBD1 (5 bases). V was pared by 8 bases and J by 4 bases, with 11 bases between. The CDR3 sequence is 11 residues long. CDR1 DFQATT and CDR2 SNEGSKA come from the germline V gene (reference sequence).

The chain has TRBV5-5 and TRBJ2-7; 12 positions match TRBD2. Unmatched junction bases numbered 10, after V lost 3 bases and J lost 3 bases. The CDR3 runs to 17 residues. Germline values: CDR1 SGHKS, CDR2 YYEKEE (reference sequence). CDR3 DNA: TGTGCCAGCAGCTGGGCTCCCACACTAGCGGGAGGCTACGAGCAGTACTTC. It yields the protein CASSWAPTLAGGYEQYF.

V is TRBV19 and J is TRBJ1-5; the D is unclear. CDR1 and CDR2 from the germline V gene are LNHDA and SQIVND (reference sequence). This CDR3 spans 16 amino acids. The germline V and J ends were trimmed by 5 bases and 5 bases, with 19 bases remaining between them. This CDR3 reads CASSLGRGRFHQPQHF. CDR3 DNA: TGTGCCAGTAGTCTCGGCCGCGGAAGGTTTCATCAGCCCCAGCATTTT.

The chain is built from TRBV7-9 and TRBJ2-1; D tentatively reads TRBD1 or TRBD2 (5 bases each). The CDR3 loop spans 16 amino acids. Between the trimmed V and J ends, which lost 0 bases and 2 bases, there was a span of 11 bases. From germline, CDR1 is SEHNR and CDR2 FQNEAQ (reference sequence). The CDR3 loop is CASSLALRGAYNEQFF. The CDR3, as DNA: TGTGCCAGCAGCTTAGCGCTGAGAGGGGCCTACAATGAGCAGTTCTTC.

Of note for this clone: The sample holds other DNA sequences that translate to the same CDR3. This sequence joins TRBV18 and TRBJ2-5; D gene unclear. The CDR3 is 14 amino acids. Trimming shortened V by 2 bases and J by 5 bases, and 12 bases separated the two germline ends. Germline-derived CDR1 and CDR2 are KGHSH and LQKENI. CDR3 amino acids: CASSPGTSRETQYF. DNA of the CDR3: TGTGCCAGCTCACCAGGCACCAGCAGGGAGACCCAGTACTTC.

On this clone itself: Other DNA sequences within the sample encode an identical CDR3. The rearrangement links TRBV18 to TRBJ1-5, with 8 nucleotides matching TRBD1. J lost 3 bases, V lost 2 bases, and 3 bases had no gene match. The CDR3 is made up of 15 amino acids. Germline CDR1 and CDR2: KGHSH and LQKENI. CDR3 residues: CASSPGQGINQPQHF. The CDR3 DNA follows: TGTGCCAGCTCACCAGGACAGGGAATCAATCAGCCCCAGCATTTT.

This clone was detected once. The chain joins TRBV18 to TRBJ2-7, with D perhaps matching TRBD1 or TRBD2 (5 bases each). Germline CDR1 is KGHSH and CDR2 is LQKENI. V lost 1 base and J 3 bases, leaving 13 bases between the germline ends. The CDR3 sequence is 15 residues long. The CDR3 DNA follows: TGTGCCAGCTCACCACGTGCTAGGGGAGACTACGAGCAGTACTTC. Translated, it gives CASSPRARGDYEQYF.

This rearrangement joins TRBV5-5 to TRBJ2-7; D remains unclear. The germline CDR1 and CDR2 sequences are SGHKS and YYEKEE (reference sequence). There are 12 residues in the CDR3. Trimming shortened V by 0 bases and J by 6 bases, and 7 bases separated the two germline ends. The CDR3, as DNA: TGTGCCAGCAGCTTGGCTCCACGCGAGCAGTACTTC. Protein sequence: CASSLAPREQYF.

V gene TRBV9 combines with J gene TRBJ2-3; D remains ambiguous. Germline CDR1 is SGDLS and CDR2 is YYNGEE. Trimming took off 4 bases at V and 4 bases at J, with 10 bases between the two ends. The CDR3 is 13 amino acids. The CDR3 DNA reads as TGTGCCAGCAGCACCCGGATACCAGATACGCAGTATTTT. Its protein is CASSTRIPDTQYF.

The chain employs TRBV18 and TRBJ2-1; 9 bases match TRBD2. The CDR3 consists of 16 residues. The germline V gene has CDR1 KGHSH and CDR2 LQKENI. The V segment lost 2 bases and the J segment 5 bases; nucleotides outside the gene matches: 7. In DNA form, the CDR3 reads TGTGCCAGCTCACCATTCGGACTAGCGAATCACAATGAGCAGTTCTTC. The encoded protein is CASSPFGLANHNEQFF.

Turning to this clone: This sample includes further DNA sequences coding for the same CDR3. The chain has TRBV28 and TRBJ2-2, with D uncertain. The V gene lost 3 bases and the J gene lost 1 base, with 3 bases spanning the gap. The CDR3 runs to 13 residues. The germline V gene encodes CDR1 MDHEN and CDR2 SYDVKM. The CDR3 reads CASSFGNTGELFF. The CDR3 bases are TGTGCCAGCAGTTTCGGGAACACCGGGGAGCTGTTTTTT. The whole variable domain, filled in from reference TRBV28 and TRBJ2-2, reads DVKVTQSSRYLVKRTGEKVFLECVQDMDHENMFWYRQDPGLGLRLIYFSYDVKMKEKGDIPEGYSVSREKKERFSLILESASTNQTSMYLCASSFGNTGELFFGEGSRLTVL.

The V and J genes are TRBV19 and TRBJ2-7; D remains ambiguous. Germline CDR1 and CDR2: LNHDA and SQIVND (reference sequence). This CDR3 is 13 amino acids long. The ends were cut back, 1 base at V and 3 bases at J, with 7 bases in the middle. The CDR3 coding sequence is TGTGCCAGTAGTATAGCTGGAGACTACGAGCAGTACTTC. It codes for CASSIAGDYEQYF.

This clone showed up just once. The rearrangement joins TRBV25-1 to TRBJ2-3, with D unclear. The V end was cut by 0 bases, the J end by 8 bases, with 9 bases between. This CDR3 comprises 13 residues. CDR1 and CDR2 from the germline V gene are MGHDK and SYGVNS. The CDR3 region is CASSEYPLTTQYF. The CDR3 nucleotides are TGTGCCAGCAGTGAATATCCGCTGACTACGCAGTATTTT.

The chain uses TRBV29-1 and TRBJ2-3, with a tentative D call TRBD1 (5 bases). This CDR3 has 15 amino acids. The germline gives CDR1 SQVTM, CDR2 ANQGSEA. Trimming took 6 bases from V and 4 from J, leaving 20 bases between them. The CDR3 DNA sequence: TGCAGCGTATCCCCCCTTGGCAGGGCCCCAGATACGCAGTATTTT. It is translated as CSVSPLGRAPDTQYF.